Presented here are 14 T cell receptor beta chains from one specimen sequenced in a study of blood T cell repertoires in COVID-19 (TCRdb year 2020). The library was built by means of the immunoSEQ multiplex PCR assay. TCRdb mirrors the immuneACCESS table, restricted to in-frame sequences. Some clones are absent from its copies; in checked studies, under half trace to an unresolved V gene, and the reason for the others is unknown. This sample gives some 120,000 clones in total; about four fifths of them show up just once. Clones ranked in the top ten supply about 10% of the sample. The sequenced sample was peripheral blood. The receptors were sampled from a human donor in a cohort sampled during active COVID-19.

This chain uses TRBV5-6 with TRBJ1-2, with 7 nucleotides matching TRBD1. Per the germline V gene, CDR1 is SGHDT and CDR2 is YYEEEE. V lost 4 bases, J lost 6 bases, and 12 bases stayed unmatched. The CDR3 contains 15 residues. The CDR3: CASSLRGPGRNGYTF. CDR3 coding DNA: TGTGCCAGCAGCCTTAGGGGGCCGGGGAGGAATGGCTACACCTTC.

The genes are TRBV29-1 and TRBJ2-7; 12 bases map to TRBD2. After removal of 3 bases from V and 0 bases from J, the junction contained 9 bases not matched to a gene. This CDR3 region has 17 residues. Germline V gives CDR1 SQVTM, CDR2 ANQGSEA. The CDR3 spells CSVEGTSGHSSSYEQYF. The CDR3 coding sequence is TGCAGCGTTGAGGGGACTAGCGGGCACTCAAGCTCCTACGAGCAGTACTTC.

This sequence joins TRBV5-8 and TRBJ2-3; perhaps TRBD1 as D (5 bases). Germline assignment: CDR1 SGHTS and CDR2 YDEGEE. This CDR3 is 16 amino acids long. Trimming took off 8 bases at V and 2 bases at J, with 21 bases between the two ends. The CDR3 protein is CASRTVREGITDTQYF. The CDR3 region has the DNA TGTGCCAGTAGAACTGTCAGGGAAGGGATCACAGATACGCAGTATTTT.

The genes are TRBV28 and TRBJ1-1; possibly TRBD1 for D (5 bases). Trimming pared 5 bases from V and 1 base from J, leaving 14 bases between. The CDR3 sequence is 15 residues long. CDR1 is MDHEN, CDR2 SYDVKM, per germline. This CDR3 is CASSPPAGENTEAFF. The CDR3 nucleotides are TGTGCCAGCAGTCCTCCCGCGGGGGAGAACACTGAAGCTTTCTTT.

The J gene is TRBJ2-7, the V gene TRBV9, with unresolved D. Germline assignment: CDR1 SGDLS and CDR2 YYNGEE. V lost 4 bases to trimming and J lost 5 bases, with 13 bases between them. The CDR3 totals 13 residues. This CDR3 reads CASSPNSPHEQYF. The CDR3 DNA reads as TGTGCCAGCAGCCCCAACAGCCCCCACGAGCAGTACTTC.

The rearrangement uses TRBV5-4 and TRBJ1-3; 8 bases map to TRBD1. This CDR3 is built from 15 residues. Germline V gene sequence: CDR1 SGHNT, CDR2 YYREEE (reference sequence). V shed 1 base, J shed 11 bases, and the junction held 11 bases outside the gene matches. CDR3 in DNA: TGTGCCAGCAGCTTGATCGGGACAGGCGGAGGGGCCATATATTTT. This codes for CASSLIGTGGGAIYF. Full variable domain (outside the CDR3, taken from reference TRBV5-4 and TRBJ1-3): ETGVTQSPTHLIKTRGQQVTLRCSSQSGHNTVSWYQQALGQGPQFIFQYYREEENGRGNFPPRFSGLQFPNYSSELNVNALELDDSALYLCASSLIGTGGGAIYFGEGSWLTVV.

CDR3 in DNA: TGTGCCACCAGTGATCCTAGCGGGGGGTACAATGAGCAGTTCTTC. Its translation is CATSDPSGGYNEQFF. This rearrangement joins TRBV24-1 to TRBJ2-1, with 11 bases that match TRBD2. This CDR3 has 15 amino acids. V shed 3 bases, J shed 4 bases, and the junction held 1 base outside the gene matches. CDR1 is KGHDR and CDR2 is SFDVKD in the germline V gene.

V gene TRBV3-1 (or the pseudogene TRBV3-2) combines with J gene TRBJ1-2; D uncertain. Germline V gives CDR1 LGHDT, CDR2 YNNKEL (reference sequence). Trimming cost V 4 bases and J 0 bases, with 12 bases left between them. The CDR3 spans 15 residues. DNA of the CDR3: TGTGCCAGCAGCCCACCTTCGGGTTCTAACTATGGCTACACCTTC. Residues: CASSPPSGSNYGYTF.

This clone appeared a single time. The chain has TRBV19 and TRBJ2-7; possibly TRBD1 for D (6 bases). Between the trimmed V and J ends, which lost 0 bases and 8 bases, there was a span of 14 bases. The V gene's germline CDR1 is LNHDA and CDR2 SQIVND (reference sequence). This CDR3 region has 14 residues. The CDR3 DNA reads TGTGCCAGTAGTATAGATGTTACAGGGTTAAAGCAGTACTTC. This encodes CASSIDVTGLKQYF.

The rearrangement joins TRBV11-2 to TRBJ2-3; 8 bases line up with TRBD2. Germline lookup yields CDR1 SGHAT and CDR2 FQNNGV. The CDR3 has 16 residues. Trimming took 3 bases from V and 4 from J; bases not matched to a gene: 9. The CDR3 reads CASSLYRGGPPDTQYF. The CDR3 DNA reads as TGTGCCAGCAGCTTGTACCGGGGGGGGCCCCCAGATACGCAGTATTTT.

The J gene is TRBJ2-7, the V gene TRBV19, with TRBD2 matching over 11 bases. Unmatched junction bases numbered 7, after V lost 5 bases and J lost 1 base. Germline values: CDR1 LNHDA, CDR2 SQIVND (reference sequence). This CDR3 spans 16 amino acids. Here the CDR3 DNA reads TGTGCCAGTAGTTTTGCCGGGACTAGCGGTTCCTACGAGCAGTACTTC. As protein: CASSFAGTSGSYEQYF. Complete variable domain (other parts from reference TRBV19 and TRBJ2-7): DGGITQSPKYLFRKEGQNVTLSCEQNLNHDAMYWYRQDPGQGLRLIYYSQIVNDFQKGDIAEGYSVSREKKESFPLTVTSAQKNPTAFYLCASSFAGTSGSYEQYFGPGTRLTVT.

The chain links TRBV6-2 or TRBV6-3 to TRBJ2-3, with 11 bases identical to TRBD2. Germline CDR1 is MNHEY and CDR2 is SVGEGT. The V segment lost 2 bases and the J segment 2 bases; nucleotides outside the gene matches: 3. The length of the CDR3 is 16 residues. In DNA form, the CDR3 reads TGTGCCAGCAGTTACCCGGGACTAGCGGCCACAGATACGCAGTATTTT. It codes for CASSYPGLAATDTQYF.

A single count supports this clone. The CDR3 region is CASSQDRVFYEQYF. CDR3 coding DNA: TGCGCCAGCAGCCAAGATAGAGTATTCTACGAGCAGTACTTC. The rearrangement joins TRBV4-3 to TRBJ2-7, with D unclear. Germline values: CDR1 LGHNA, CDR2 YSLEER. V was pared by 0 bases and J by 3 bases, with 9 bases between. The CDR3 length is 14 residues.

This clone turned up a few times. The chain has TRBV19 and TRBJ1-5; the D gene is possibly TRBD1 (6 bases). V lost 5 bases to trimming and J lost 1 base, with 21 bases between them. Per the germline V gene, CDR1 is LNHDA and CDR2 is SQIVND (reference sequence). The CDR3 runs to 18 residues. CDR3 sequence: CASSPWLQGRLSNQPQHF. The DNA for the CDR3 is TGTGCCAGTAGTCCCTGGCTACAGGGAAGATTGAGCAATCAGCCCCAGCATTTT.